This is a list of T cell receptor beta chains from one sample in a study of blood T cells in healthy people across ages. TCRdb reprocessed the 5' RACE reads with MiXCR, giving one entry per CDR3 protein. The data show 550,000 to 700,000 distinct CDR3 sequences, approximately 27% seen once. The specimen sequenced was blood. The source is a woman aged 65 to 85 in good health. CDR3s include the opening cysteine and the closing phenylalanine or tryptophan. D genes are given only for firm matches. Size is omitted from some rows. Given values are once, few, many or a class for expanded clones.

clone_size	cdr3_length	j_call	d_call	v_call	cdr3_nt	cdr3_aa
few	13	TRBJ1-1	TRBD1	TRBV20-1	TGCAGTGCTAGAGAGGGCAGGGGGGATGAAGCTTTCTTT	CSAREGRGDEAFF
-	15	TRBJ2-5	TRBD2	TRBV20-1	TGCAGTGCCATTACTAGCGGGGGGCGCCAAGAGACCCAGTACTTC	CSAITSGGRQETQYF
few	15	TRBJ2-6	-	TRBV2	TGTGCCAGCAGACAGCCGACCTCTGGGGCCAACGTCCTGACTTTC	CASRQPTSGANVLTF
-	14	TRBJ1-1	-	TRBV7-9	TGTGCCAGCAGCCTTTCAGGGCAGGGGACTGAAGCTTTCTTT	CASSLSGQGTEAFF
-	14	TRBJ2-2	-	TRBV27	TGTGCCAGCAGTTTAAATTCATATTCCGGGGAGCTGTTTTTT	CASSLNSYSGELFF
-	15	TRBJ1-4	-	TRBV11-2	TGTGCCAGCAGCCCGTGGGCCGGTCAGATTGAAAAACTGTTTTTT	CASSPWAGQIEKLFF
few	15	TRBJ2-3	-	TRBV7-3	TGTGCCAGCAGCTTTTATAAGACTAGCACAGATACGCAGTATTTT	CASSFYKTSTDTQYF
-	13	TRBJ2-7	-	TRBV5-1	TGCGCCAGCAGCTTACAGAACTCCTACGAGCAGTACTTC	CASSLQNSYEQYF
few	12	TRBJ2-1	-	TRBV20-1	TGCAGTGCTAGTGAGCCCCGGGTCGAGCAGTTCTTC	CSASEPRVEQFF
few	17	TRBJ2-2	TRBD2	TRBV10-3	TGTGCCAATGGCGGGGGGCCGCCCGACTTAGGAACCGGGGAGCTGTTTTTT	CANGGGPPDLGTGELFF
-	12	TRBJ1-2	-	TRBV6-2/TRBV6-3	TGTGCCAGCAGTCAGGAGATCTATGGCTACACCTTC	CASSQEIYGYTF
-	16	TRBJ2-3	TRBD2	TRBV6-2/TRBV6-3	TGTGCCAGCAGTTACGGGGCTAGCGGGGGGACAGATACGCAGTATTTT	CASSYGASGGTDTQYF
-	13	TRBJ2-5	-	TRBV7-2	TGTGCCAGCAGCCCAGGGGTCCCAATGACCCAGTACTTC	CASSPGVPMTQYF
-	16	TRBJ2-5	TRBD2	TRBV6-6	TGTGCCAGCAGTCAACCCCCAGCGGGGGGGCAAGAGACCCAGTACTTC	CASSQPPAGGQETQYF
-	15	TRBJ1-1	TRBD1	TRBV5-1	TGCGCCGGCAGCCCCCAGGGGGCTGGTAACACTGAAGCTTTCTTT	CAGSPQGAGNTEAFF
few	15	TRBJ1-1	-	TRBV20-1	TGCAGTGCTAGAGATGGCTACGTCATGAACACTGAAGCTTTCTTT	CSARDGYVMNTEAFF
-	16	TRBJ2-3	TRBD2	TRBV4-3	TGCGCCAGCAGCCCCGGGACTAGCGGGGCTACAGATACGCAGTATTTT	CASSPGTSGATDTQYF
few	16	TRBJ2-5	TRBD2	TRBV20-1	TGCAGTGCTAGCCGGTGGTCGACTAGCTCCCAAGAGACCCAGTACTTC	CSASRWSTSSQETQYF
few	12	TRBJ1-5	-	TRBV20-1	TGCAGTGCTAAACAGGGTAATCAGCCCCAGCATTTT	CSAKQGNQPQHF
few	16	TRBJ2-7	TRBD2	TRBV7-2	TGTGCCAGCAGCTTAGAGAGACTAGCGGGGTTCTACGAGCAGTACTTC	CASSLERLAGFYEQYF
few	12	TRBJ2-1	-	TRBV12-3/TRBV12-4	TGTGCCAGCAGTTTGGTCCCTCCAGTGCAGTTCTTC	CASSLVPPVQFF
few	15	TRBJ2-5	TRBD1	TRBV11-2	TGTGCCAGCAAAGTAGGGACAGGTCATTGGGAGACCCAGTACTTC	CASKVGTGHWETQYF
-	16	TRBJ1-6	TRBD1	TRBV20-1	TGCAGTGCTAGAGGGGTGCTGACAGGGAGCGGTTCACCCCTCCACTTT	CSARGVLTGSGSPLHF
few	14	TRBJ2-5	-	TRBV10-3	TGTGCCATCAGTGAGTCGAGCCTACAAGAGACCCAGTACTTC	CAISESSLQETQYF
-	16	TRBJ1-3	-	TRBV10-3	TGTGCCGTCTCCTCGGGGGCAATTAAGACTGGAAACACCATATATTTT	CAVSSGAIKTGNTIYF
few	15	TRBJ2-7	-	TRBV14	TGTGCCAGCAGCCAAGGACAAGGCGCGTACGACGAGCAGTACTTC	CASSQGQGAYDEQYF
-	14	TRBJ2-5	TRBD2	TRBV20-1	TGCAGTGCTATAAGCGGGGGACCCTCAGAGACCCAGTACTTC	CSAISGGPSETQYF
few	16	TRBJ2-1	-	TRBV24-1	TGTGCCACCAGTGATTTACGGTCCAGGGCCAACAATGAGCAGTTCTTC	CATSDLRSRANNEQFF
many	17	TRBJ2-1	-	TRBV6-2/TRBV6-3	TGTGCCAGCAGTCCATCCTCGACTAGTCGGGCCTACAATGAGCAGTTCTTC	CASSPSSTSRAYNEQFF
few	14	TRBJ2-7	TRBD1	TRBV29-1	TGCAGCGTTGTAGGGCGACAGGGAACCTACGAGCAGTACTTC	CSVVGRQGTYEQYF
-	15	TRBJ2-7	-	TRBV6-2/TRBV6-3	TGTGCCAGCAGTAGAGCGGGACAGCGAAGCTACGAGCAGTACTTC	CASSRAGQRSYEQYF
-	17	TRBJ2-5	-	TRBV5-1	TGCGCCAGCAGCTTGGGGACCGGGACGGGGGGCCGGGAGACCCAGTACTTC	CASSLGTGTGGRETQYF
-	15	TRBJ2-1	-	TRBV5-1	TGCGCCAGCAGCCAGGCCCGGATTTCCTACAATGAGCAGTTCTTC	CASSQARISYNEQFF
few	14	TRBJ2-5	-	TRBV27	TGTGCCAGCAGACCTCTCCGGGGGAGGGAGACCCAGTACTTC	CASRPLRGRETQYF
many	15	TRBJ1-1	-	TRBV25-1	TGTGCCAGCAGTTCCGCAGTTAGGGGGAACACTGAAGCTTTCTTT	CASSSAVRGNTEAFF
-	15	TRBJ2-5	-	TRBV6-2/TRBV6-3	TGTGCCACCTTAATGGGGTGGCGGGGAGAAGAGACCCAGTACTTC	CATLMGWRGEETQYF
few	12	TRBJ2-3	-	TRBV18	TGTGCCAGCTCAATCAGAGAAGATACGCAGTATTTT	CASSIREDTQYF
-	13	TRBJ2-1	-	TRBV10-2	TGCGCCAGCAGTGGGGGGAGACGGAATGAGCAGTTCTTC	CASSGGRRNEQFF
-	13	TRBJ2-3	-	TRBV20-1	TGCAGTGCTCCGCTAGCGAGCGGCGATACGCAGTATTTT	CSAPLASGDTQYF